These 8 T cell receptor beta chains were sequenced from one sample in a study of T cells after somatic rescue of genetic block. Some clones are missing from TCRdb's copy, which holds only in-frame ones; the method was immunoSEQ multiplex PCR. The table shows roughly 71,000 clones, with roughly 88% occurring only once. The sequenced sample was peripheral blood mononuclear cells (PBMCs). The source is a man aged 25-45 years.

This clone was observed once. The rearrangement uses TRBV6-5 and TRBJ2-3; TRBD1 agrees at 11 bases. CDR1 is MNHEY, CDR2 SVGAGI, per germline. The V gene end was trimmed by 4 bases and the J gene end by 6 bases; junction bases not matched to a gene: 9. CDR3 length equals 16 residues. In nucleotides, the CDR3 is TGTGCCAGCAGTTCAAGGACAGGGGGCGTCGGTGATACGCAGTATTTT. Translated, it gives CASSSRTGGVGDTQYF.

The chain uses TRBV18 and TRBJ2-7, with 12 nucleotides matching TRBD2. The V and J ends lost 2 bases and 1 base, in that order; junction bases with no gene match: 21. Germline-derived CDR1 and CDR2 are KGHSH and LQKENI. The CDR3 has 22 residues. CDR3 sequence reads: CASSPGSRSVLAGGLGSYEQYF. The CDR3 DNA reads TGTGCCAGCTCACCAGGATCGCGGTCGGTACTAGCGGGAGGTTTGGGGTCCTACGAGCAGTACTTC.

V is TRBV7-8 and J is TRBJ2-6, with unresolved D. CDR1 SGHVS and CDR2 FQNEAQ come from the germline V gene. CDR3 length: 15 amino acids. V lost 1 base, J lost 1 base, and 5 bases lay in between. This CDR3 reads CASSLGGSGANVLTF. DNA of the CDR3: TGTGCCAGCAGCTTAGGAGGTTCTGGGGCCAACGTCCTGACTTTC.

The V call is TRBV9, the J call TRBJ2-1; D remains unclear. This CDR3 contains 14 residues. Per germline, CDR1 SGDLS and CDR2 YYNGEE. V lost 0 bases and J 0 bases, leaving 4 bases between the germline ends. This CDR3 is CASSVVPSYNEQFF. The CDR3 DNA reads as TGTGCCAGCAGCGTAGTGCCCTCCTACAATGAGCAGTTCTTC.

V is TRBV18 and J is TRBJ2-1; a weak D match, TRBD2 (6 bases). Germline CDR1 and CDR2: KGHSH and LQKENI. This CDR3 has 16 residues. V dropped 6 bases and J dropped 5 bases, with 20 bases sitting between them. The CDR3 nucleotides read TGTGCCAGCTCGCCGCCCGGGTTTACTAGCCACAATGAGCAGTTCTTC. This translates into CASSPPGFTSHNEQFF.

The chain is built from TRBV14 and TRBJ1-1; 7 bases are a match to TRBD1. V lost 5 bases to trimming and J lost 1 base; unmatched junction nucleotides: 4. Germline V CDR1 and CDR2: SGHDN, FVKESK. This CDR3 comprises 14 residues. This chain's CDR3 is CASSYYRGNTEAFF. CDR3 sequence (DNA): TGTGCCAGCAGCTATTACAGGGGGAACACTGAAGCTTTCTTT.

About this clone itself: One end of the junction does not line up with germline, which may come from a read error. CDR3 loop: CASSLAWVIGDAQYF. CDR3 DNA: TGTGCCAGCAGCTTAGCATGGGTCATCGGAGATGCGCAGTATTTT. The chain links TRBV7-9 to TRBJ2-3; D is uncertain. The V gene's germline CDR1 is SEHNR and CDR2 FQNEAQ (reference sequence). CDR3 length: 15 amino acids.

The chain joins TRBV27 to TRBJ2-1; 15 bases line up with TRBD2. The V gene end was trimmed by 9 bases and the J gene end by 7 bases; junction bases not matched to a gene: 16. Germline values: CDR1 MNHEY, CDR2 SMNVEV (reference sequence). The CDR3 contains 18 residues. The CDR3 nucleotides are TGTGCCAGATGCCGGGACAGGATGGGACTAGCGGGAGGAAATGAGCAGTTCTTC. This gives the protein CARCRDRMGLAGGNEQFF.